Listed here are 11 T cell receptor beta chains from one sample, sequenced in a study of shared clonotypes between healthy human individuals. Method: immunoSEQ multiplex PCR; TCRdb's copy keeps in-frame clones and lacks some. The table shows about 2 million clones, with over 85% occurring only once. Only CD45RO-negative cells positively selected for CCR7 counted as naive CD8 cells, so terminally differentiated effector memory CD45RA+ cells were excluded. The sequencing input was naive CD8+ T cells sorted from blood. These receptor sequences come from a man between 18 and 35 years old in good health.

On this clone: Other nucleotide sequences in the sample specify the same CDR3. This chain links TRBV19 with TRBJ2-7; D is possibly TRBD2 (5 bases). Per the germline V gene, CDR1 is LNHDA and CDR2 is SQIVND (reference sequence). This CDR3 spans 13 amino acids. V was shortened by 0 bases and J by 5 bases, with 8 bases between the two germline ends. The CDR3 region has the DNA TGTGCCAGTAGTATAGATCGGGAAGACGAGCAGTACTTC. This gives the protein CASSIDREDEQYF.

This clone showed up just once. The CDR3 DNA reads as TGCGCCAGCAGCTTAAGACTAGCGGGAGTAGACTCAGAGACCCAGTACTTC. Its translation: CASSLRLAGVDSETQYF. The chain recombines TRBV5-1 with TRBJ2-5, with 12 nucleotides matching TRBD2. After removal of 2 bases from V and 4 bases from J, the junction contained 9 bases not matched to a gene. The CDR3 runs 17 residues. The V gene's germline CDR1 is SGHRS and CDR2 YFSETQ.

The rearrangement uses TRBV15 and TRBJ2-1; D remains unclear. The CDR3 spans 12 residues. Germline assignment: CDR1 LNHNV and CDR2 YYDKDF (reference sequence). V was cut by 5 bases and J by 7 bases, with 9 bases left in between. Here the CDR3 reads CATSSGFNEQFF. The CDR3 DNA follows: TGTGCCACCAGCTCGGGTTTTAATGAGCAGTTCTTC. The full variable domain, with the rest looked up from reference TRBV15 and TRBJ2-1, is DAMVIQNPRYQVTQFGKPVTLSCSQTLNHNVMYWYQQKSSQAPKLLFHYYDKDFNNEADTPDNFQSRRPNTSFCFLDIRSPGLGDTAMYLCATSSGFNEQFFGPGTRLTVL.

The V and J genes are TRBV4-3 and TRBJ2-7, with D unresolved. Germline V gene sequence: CDR1 LGHNA, CDR2 YSLEER. The CDR3 length is 14 residues. Between the trimmed V and J ends, which lost 0 bases and 5 bases, there was a span of 11 bases. The CDR3 spells CASSQDSNNHEQYF. The CDR3 nucleotides are TGCGCCAGCAGCCAAGATTCTAACAACCACGAGCAGTACTTC.

On this clone: At the DNA level, this CDR3 is encoded by other sequences in the same sample as well. The CDR3 reads CASSPGGAQPQHF. The CDR3 nucleotides read TGTGCCAGCAGCCCCGGAGGGGCTCAGCCCCAGCATTTT. The chain links TRBV5-6 to TRBJ1-5, with a possible D match to TRBD1 (5 bases). The CDR3 length is 13 residues. V lost 4 bases, J lost 6 bases, and 11 bases lay in between. Germline CDR1 is SGHDT and CDR2 is YYEEEE.

With regard to this clone: This specimen includes other DNA sequences encoding the same CDR3. The chain is built from TRBV30 and TRBJ2-3; D unclear. Trimming left V 3 bases short and J 1 base short, with 8 bases between. This CDR3 has 13 residues. Germline CDR1 is GTSNPN and CDR2 is SVGIG (reference sequence). As DNA, the CDR3 is TGTGCCTGGAGCATTCTGGGCACAGATACGCAGTATTTT. Protein: CAWSILGTDTQYF.

V usage is TRBV5-6 and J usage is TRBJ1-1, with D unclear. With 1 base removed from V and 4 bases from J, the gap between germline ends came to 11 bases. CDR1 and CDR2 (germline): SGHDT, YYEEEE. The CDR3 covers 14 residues. The CDR3 spells CASSLKRARTEAFF. The CDR3 DNA sequence: TGTGCCAGCAGCTTGAAAAGGGCTCGCACTGAAGCTTTCTTT.

This clone was recorded only once. V and J are TRBV10-2 and TRBJ2-3; no definite D call. The CDR3 is 16 residues long. V was shortened by 2 bases and J by 3 bases, with 15 bases between the two germline ends. CDR1 and CDR2 from the germline V gene are WSHSY and SAAADI. CDR3 region: CASSESPIIITDTQYF. CDR3 coding DNA: TGCGCCAGCAGTGAGAGCCCAATCATTATTACAGATACGCAGTATTTT.

About this clone: Relative to the germline gene, one junction end is altered; a read error may explain this. V and J are TRBV7-7 and TRBJ2-5; no reliable D call. CDR3 length equals 13 residues. CDR1 is SSHAT and CDR2 is FNYEAQ in the germline V gene (reference sequence). CDR3 loop: CASSLIPAETQYF. DNA for the CDR3: TGTGCTAGCAGCCTCATCCCGGCAGAGACCCAGTACTTC. The whole variable domain, filled in from reference TRBV7-7 and TRBJ2-5, reads GAGVSQSPRYKVTKRGQDVTLRCDPISSHATLYWYQQALGQGPEFLTYFNYEAQPDKSGLPSDRFSAERPEGSISTLTIQRTEQRDSAMYRCASSLIPAETQYFGPGTRLLVL.

A note on this clone: The same CDR3 also results from other DNA sequences found in this sample. The genes are TRBV13 and TRBJ1-1; no clear D. Trimming left V 5 bases short and J 3 bases short, with 10 bases between. The CDR3 runs 13 residues. Germline CDR1 is PRHDT and CDR2 is FYEKMQ (reference sequence). CDR3 loop: CASSPPGDTEAFF. The CDR3 coding sequence is TGTGCCAGCAGCCCCCCCGGGGACACTGAAGCTTTCTTT.

This rearrangement joins TRBV4-1 to TRBJ2-5; the D is unclear. The CDR3 loop spans 15 amino acids. Looked up from germline, CDR1 is MGHRA and CDR2 is YSYEKL. Deletions cut 4 bases from V and 2 bases from J, with 14 bases between. In nucleotides, the CDR3 is TGCGCCAGCAGCCCGGTCCCGAATGCTCAAGAGACCCAGTACTTC. This sequence encodes CASSPVPNAQETQYF.